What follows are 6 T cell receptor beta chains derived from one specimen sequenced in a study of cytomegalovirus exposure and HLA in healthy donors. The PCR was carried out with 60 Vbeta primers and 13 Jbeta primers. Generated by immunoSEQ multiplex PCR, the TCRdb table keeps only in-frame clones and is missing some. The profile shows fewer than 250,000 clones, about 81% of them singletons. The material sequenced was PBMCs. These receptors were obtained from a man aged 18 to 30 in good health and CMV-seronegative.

CDR3 in DNA: TGCGCCAGCAGCCAGAGCCAAGGAAAGGGGGAGGAGCAGTTCTTC. Encoded protein: CASSQSQGKGEEQFF. The chain combines TRBV4-3 with TRBJ2-1; possible D gene TRBD1, 6 bases. Trimming removed 3 bases at V and 10 bases at J, with 19 bases between. The CDR3 totals 15 residues. Germline V gene sequence: CDR1 LGHNA, CDR2 YSLEER.

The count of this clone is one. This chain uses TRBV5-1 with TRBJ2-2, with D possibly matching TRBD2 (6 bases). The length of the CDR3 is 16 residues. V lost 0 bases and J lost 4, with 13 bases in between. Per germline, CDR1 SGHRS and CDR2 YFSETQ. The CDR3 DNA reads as TGCGCCAGCAGCTTGGACTGGTTGGGGGGCACCGGGGAGCTGTTTTTT. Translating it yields CASSLDWLGGTGELFF.

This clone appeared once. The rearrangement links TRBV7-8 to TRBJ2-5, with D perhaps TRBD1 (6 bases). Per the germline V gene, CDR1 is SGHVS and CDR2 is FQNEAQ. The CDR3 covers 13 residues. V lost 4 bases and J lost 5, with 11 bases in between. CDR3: CASSYGQLETQYF. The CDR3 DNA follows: TGTGCCAGCAGCTATGGACAGCTGGAGACCCAGTACTTC.

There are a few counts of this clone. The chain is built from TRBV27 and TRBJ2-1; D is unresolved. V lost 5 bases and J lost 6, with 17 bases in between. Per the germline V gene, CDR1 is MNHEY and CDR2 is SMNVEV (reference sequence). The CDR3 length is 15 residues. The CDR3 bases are TGTGCCAGCAGTCCCTTCCCTACTATTATCAATGAGCAGTTCTTC. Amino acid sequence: CASSPFPTIINEQFF.

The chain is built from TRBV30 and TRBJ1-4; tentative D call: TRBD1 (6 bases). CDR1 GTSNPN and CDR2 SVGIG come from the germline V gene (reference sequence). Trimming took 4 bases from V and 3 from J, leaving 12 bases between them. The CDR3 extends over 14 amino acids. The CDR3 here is CAWIHGQSNEKLFF. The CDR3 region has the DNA TGTGCCTGGATTCATGGACAGTCTAATGAAAAACTGTTTTTT.

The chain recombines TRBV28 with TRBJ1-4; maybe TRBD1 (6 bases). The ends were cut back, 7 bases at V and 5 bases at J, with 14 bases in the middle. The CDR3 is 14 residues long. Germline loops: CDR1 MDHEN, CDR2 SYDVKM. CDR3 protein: CASTVAGANEKLFF. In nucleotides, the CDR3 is TGTGCCAGCACCGTGGCAGGGGCAAATGAAAAACTGTTTTTT.